The 26 T cell receptor beta chains below were found in one sample sequenced in a study of T cells in Graves' hyperthyroidism and ophthalmopathy. RNA transcripts provided the source from which TCR beta CDR3 regions were amplified. The primer set for the first-round RT-PCR of the TCR CDR3 was HTBI. TCRdb independently ran MiXCR on the multiplex PCR reads; one entry per CDR3 protein. The data hold more than 500,000 distinct CDR3 sequences, with around 45% observed a single time. Sequencing was performed on peripheral blood or thyroid tissue (not recorded which). Receptors originate from an adult woman with Graves' disease, either hyperthyroidism or ophthalmopathy (not recorded which).

Worth noting for this clonotype: The junction differs from germline at one of its ends, possibly a read error. The chain is built from TRBV25-1 and TRBJ2-5; perhaps D is TRBD1 or TRBD2 (5 bases each). The V gene's germline CDR1 is MGHDK and CDR2 SYGVNS. The CDR3 is 15 residues long. The DNA for the CDR3 is TGTGCCGGCAGTGAATCCCCAGGGTCCGGGGCGACCCAGTACTTC. Protein sequence: CAGSESPGSGATQYF.

The chain has TRBV7-8 and TRBJ1-2; no clear D. The ends were cut back, 3 bases at V and 3 bases at J, with 14 bases in the middle. Looked up from germline, CDR1 is SGHVS and CDR2 is FQNEAQ. The CDR3 loop spans 15 amino acids. CDR3 nucleotides: TGTGCCAGCAGCTTTGGAGGGCGATCGGACTATGGCTACACCTTC. Translation gives CASSFGGRSDYGYTF.

The V call is TRBV10-2, the J call TRBJ2-1; 12 bases map to TRBD1. The length of the CDR3 is 14 residues. V lost 7 bases to trimming and J lost 4 bases; unmatched junction nucleotides: 2. Germline-derived CDR1 and CDR2 are WSHSY and SAAADI. As DNA, the CDR3 is TGCGCCAGCATGGGACAGGGGGCGTACAATGAGCAGTTCTTC. Its translation is CASMGQGAYNEQFF.

This clonotype was detected a few times. This chain uses TRBV10-3 with TRBJ2-5; D might be TRBD1 (5 bases). Germline CDR1 reads ENHRY; CDR2 reads SYGVKD. This CDR3 is 12 amino acids long. Trimming pared 4 bases from V and 2 bases from J, leaving 5 bases between. Here the CDR3 reads CAISGQQETQYF. CDR3 in DNA: TGTGCCATCAGTGGACAGCAAGAGACCCAGTACTTC.

The chain employs TRBV7-9 and TRBJ2-7; D might be TRBD2 (6 bases). The end of the DNA aligns better with TRBJ2-1, so the J call may be wrong. This CDR3 has 17 residues. The V gene's germline CDR1 is SEHNR and CDR2 FQNEAQ (reference sequence). CDR3 region: CASSLETRRGRHNEQFF. CDR3 bases: TGTGCCAGCAGCTTAGAGACTCGCCGGGGGAGGCACAATGAGCAGTTCTTC.

CDR3 DNA: TGTGCCACCAGTGCCGTTCGGGGGGGAGAGACCCAGTACTTC. It specifies CATSAVRGGETQYF. The rearrangement links TRBV24-1 to TRBJ2-5; 8 nucleotides line up with TRBD2. CDR3 length equals 14 residues. V was clipped by 5 bases and J by 4 bases; unmatched bases: 5. Germline CDR1 is KGHDR and CDR2 is SFDVKD.

Ten or more counts support this clonotype. This chain connects TRBV6-1 to TRBJ1-2; a possible D gene is TRBD1 (5 bases). Trimming left V 5 bases short and J 4 bases short, with 17 bases between. Germline V CDR1 and CDR2: MNHNS, SASEGT. This CDR3 is built from 15 residues. The CDR3 nucleotides read TGTGCCAGCAGTCTCCGCCTACAGGCAACCTATGGCTACACCTTC. Translation gives CASSLRLQATYGYTF.

The J gene is TRBJ2-2, the V gene TRBV24-1; D is uncertain. The CDR3 consists of 17 residues. V lost 5 bases to trimming and J lost 1 base, with 16 bases between them. CDR1 and CDR2 from the germline V gene are KGHDR and SFDVKD. Here the CDR3 reads CATSAIYPRRNTGELFF. The CDR3, as DNA: TGTGCCACCAGTGCTATATACCCCCGACGGAACACCGGGGAGCTGTTTTTT.

The V call is TRBV6-1, the J call TRBJ1-1; D is unclear. Trimming removed 1 base at V and 11 bases at J, with 8 bases between. Germline CDR1 MNHNS, CDR2 SASEGT. The CDR3 covers 11 residues. The CDR3 nucleotides are TGTGCCAGCAGTGAAGATATGGGGGCTTTCTTT. Protein: CASSEDMGAFF.

About this clonotype itself: The junction shows a germline mismatch at one end, possibly a read error. The rearrangement joins TRBV2 to TRBJ1-5, with D perhaps matching TRBD1 (5 bases). The CDR3 is made up of 16 amino acids. Germline assignment: CDR1 SNHLY and CDR2 FYNNEI. CDR3 sequence (DNA): TGTGCCAGCAGGGGGGGGACTGGGGAGGGCAATCAGTCCCAGCATTTT. Translating it yields CASRGGTGEGNQSQHF.

The rearrangement uses TRBV7-9 and TRBJ1-6; TRBD1 agrees at 7 bases. CDR1 is SEHNR, CDR2 FQNEAQ, per germline (reference sequence). V shed 4 bases and J 8 bases; nucleotides not matched to a gene: 11. The CDR3 has 16 residues. The CDR3 region is CASSYYRGRAHSPLHF. CDR3 bases: TGTGCCAGCAGCTACTACAGGGGCCGTGCGCATTCACCCCTCCACTTT.

The chain uses TRBV9 and TRBJ2-6; D not certain. Trimming left V 3 bases short and J 0 bases short, with 7 bases between. There are 15 residues in the CDR3. Per germline, CDR1 SGDLS and CDR2 YYNGEE. The CDR3 nucleotides are TGTGCCAGCAGCGACCTCACCTCTGGGGCCAACGTCCTGACTTTC. Translated, it gives CASSDLTSGANVLTF.

The chain combines TRBV7-9 with TRBJ1-1, with 7 bases aligning to TRBD1. With 5 bases clipped from V and 8 bases from J, the junction kept 5 bases outside the gene matches. The germline V gene has CDR1 SEHNR and CDR2 FQNEAQ (reference sequence). The CDR3 sequence is 12 residues long. The CDR3 loop is CASSRGGQEAFF. In DNA form, the CDR3 reads TGTGCCAGCAGCCGAGGGGGACAGGAAGCTTTCTTT.

This clonotype was detected a few times. The chain recombines TRBV7-8 with TRBJ2-1; 9 bases match TRBD1. The germline V gene has CDR1 SGHVS and CDR2 FQNEAQ. The CDR3 sequence is 15 residues long. Unmatched junction bases numbered 4, after V lost 3 bases and J lost 4 bases. CDR3 protein: CASSLTGGSYNEQFF. CDR3 nucleotides: TGTGCCAGCAGCTTGACAGGGGGTTCGTACAATGAGCAGTTCTTC.

The sample holds a few counts of this clonotype. The chain employs TRBV9 and TRBJ2-2; the D is unclear. The CDR3 is made up of 14 amino acids. In germline, CDR1 is SGDLS, CDR2 YYNGEE. V dropped 6 bases and J dropped 5 bases, with 14 bases sitting between them. CDR3 protein: CASTVGRETGELFF. The CDR3 nucleotides read TGTGCCAGCACCGTGGGCCGTGAGACCGGGGAGCTGTTTTTT.

The chain is built from TRBV7-9 and TRBJ2-5, with D perhaps being TRBD1 or TRBD2 (5 bases each). This CDR3 is 19 amino acids long. Germline loops: CDR1 SEHNR, CDR2 FQNEAQ (reference sequence). V lost 6 bases and J lost 5, with 31 bases in between. As DNA, the CDR3 is TGTGCCAGCAGTCCTGACAGTCGAGTGTCCCCCGGAGAGGGGGAGACCCAGTACTTC. Residues: CASSPDSRVSPGEGETQYF.

This clonotype has a count of ten or more. The chain has TRBV15 and TRBJ2-7, with TRBD1 matching 9 bases. This CDR3 has 14 amino acids. Trimming cost V 7 bases and J 3 bases; bases outside gene matches: 7. CDR1 and CDR2 (germline): LNHNV, YYDKDF (reference sequence). For the CDR3, the DNA is TGTGCCACCAAAGCCGGGACAGGGAGCTACGAGCAGTACTTC. Translation: CATKAGTGSYEQYF. Together with reference TRBV15 and TRBJ2-7, the CDR3 gives the full variable domain: DAMVIQNPRYQVTQFGKPVTLSCSQTLNHNVMYWYQQKSSQAPKLLFHYYDKDFNNEADTPDNFQSRRPNTSFCFLDIRSPGLGDTAMYLCATKAGTGSYEQYFGPGTRLTVT.

Many counts were recorded for this clonotype. This sequence joins TRBV4-1 and TRBJ2-5; 10 positions match TRBD2. The CDR3 spans 15 residues. The J segment lost 6 bases and the V segment lost 0 bases, leaving 4 bases of the junction unmatched. Looked up from germline, CDR1 is MGHRA and CDR2 is YSYEKL. The CDR3 nucleotides read TGCGCCAGCAGCCAAGAGCCTAGCGGGAGTAAGACCCAGTACTTC. The encoded protein is CASSQEPSGSKTQYF.

This clonotype was picked up many times. The rearrangement uses TRBV4-1 and TRBJ1-1; maybe TRBD1 (6 bases). The CDR3 extends over 15 amino acids. The V end lost 4 bases, the J end lost 2 bases, and 14 bases lay between the germline ends. Germline loops: CDR1 MGHRA, CDR2 YSYEKL. CDR3 DNA sequence: TGCGCCAGCAGCCCAAGAGGGGGTGGAAACACTGAAGCTTTCTTT. Its protein is CASSPRGGGNTEAFF.

In its sample, this clonotype was seen many times. V is TRBV5-5 and J is TRBJ1-1; a weak D match, TRBD1 (5 bases). This CDR3 contains 16 residues. The germline CDR1 and CDR2 sequences are SGHKS and YYEKEE (reference sequence). Trimming pared 3 bases from V and 0 bases from J, leaving 15 bases between. The CDR3 reads CASSWGEKRMNTEAFF. In DNA form, the CDR3 reads TGTGCCAGCAGCTGGGGCGAGAAAAGAATGAACACTGAAGCTTTCTTT.

The CDR3 reads CATAPQDRSYEQYF. The CDR3 bases are TGTGCCACAGCCCCCCAAGACAGGTCCTACGAGCAGTACTTC. J is TRBJ2-7 and V is TRBV15, with D possibly being TRBD1 (6 bases). Trimming pared 9 bases from V and 1 base from J, leaving 16 bases between. From germline, CDR1 is LNHNV and CDR2 YYDKDF (reference sequence). This CDR3 has 14 amino acids. Looking up the rest from reference TRBV15 and TRBJ2-7 gives the full variable domain: DAMVIQNPRYQVTQFGKPVTLSCSQTLNHNVMYWYQQKSSQAPKLLFHYYDKDFNNEADTPDNFQSRRPNTSFCFLDIRSPGLGDTAMYLCATAPQDRSYEQYFGPGTRLTVT.

This clonotype was detected many times. The rearrangement joins TRBV30 to TRBJ2-5; D is unclear. CDR1 is GTSNPN, CDR2 SVGIG, per germline (reference sequence). The germline V and J ends were trimmed by 4 bases and 5 bases, with 14 bases remaining between them. The CDR3 spans 13 residues. As DNA, the CDR3 is TGTGCCTGGACCCTAAGGGTGGGGGAGACCCAGTACTTC. This sequence encodes CAWTLRVGETQYF. Together with reference TRBV30 and TRBJ2-5, the CDR3 gives the full variable domain: SQTIHQWPATLVQPVGSPLSLECTVEGTSNPNLYWYRQAAGRGLQLLFYSVGIGQISSEVPQNLSASRPQDRQFILSSKKLLLSDSGFYLCAWTLRVGETQYFGPGTRLLVL.

This clonotype appeared many times. The V gene is TRBV20-1, the J gene TRBJ2-5, with a tentative D call TRBD2 (6 bases). Germline loops: CDR1 DFQATT, CDR2 SNEGSKA (reference sequence). The CDR3 is made up of 12 amino acids. CDR3 bases: TGCAGCGGGATAGCGGCCGGAGAGACCCAGTACTTC. Its translation: CSGIAAGETQYF.

CDR3 region: CAISDQELANEKLFF. In DNA form, the CDR3 reads TGTGCCATCAGTGATCAGGAGTTGGCTAATGAAAAACTGTTTTTT. This chain links TRBV10-3 with TRBJ1-4; D call uncertain. This CDR3 is built from 15 residues. CDR1 and CDR2 from the germline V gene are ENHRY and SYGVKD. With 3 bases removed from V and 3 bases from J, the gap between germline ends came to 11 bases.

This clonotype came up many times. The chain combines TRBV7-9 with TRBJ2-3; 11 bases align to TRBD2. This CDR3 comprises 16 residues. Trimming at V came to 5 bases and at J to 2 bases, leaving 6 bases not matched to a gene. In germline, CDR1 is SEHNR, CDR2 FQNEAQ (reference sequence). CDR3 DNA sequence: TGTGCCAGCAGCCCCCGACTAGCGGGACCCACAGATACGCAGTATTTT. Its protein product is CASSPRLAGPTDTQYF.

A note on this clonotype: This clone may be a read error of a much larger clone one base away. This CDR3 is CASSQGAARGTKLYGHTF. CDR3 DNA sequence: TGCGCCAGCAGCCAAGGGGCCGCCCGGGGAACAAAGCTTTATGGCCACACCTTC. This chain links TRBV5-8 with TRBJ1-2; D possibly corresponds to TRBD1 (5 bases). CDR1 and CDR2 from the germline V gene are SGHTS and YDEGEE. CDR3 length: 18 amino acids.